Listed here are 4 T cell receptor beta chains from one sample, sequenced in a study of blood T cell repertoires in COVID-19. The table came from immunoSEQ multiplex PCR; TCRdb's copy has only in-frame clones and leaves some out. The sample lists over 110,000 clones, around 86% occurring once. The sample consisted of PBMCs or T cells enriched from blood (not recorded which). The source is a man aged 60-69 years who had recovered from COVID-19.

V and J are TRBV2 and TRBJ1-2; the match to TRBD1 covers 7 bases. The trim removed 5 bases at V and 7 bases at J, leaving 7 bases unmatched. CDR1 is SNHLY and CDR2 is FYNNEI in the germline V gene. There are 13 residues in the CDR3. This CDR3 is CASSPTGDPGYTF. The CDR3 bases are TGTGCCAGCAGTCCCACAGGGGACCCTGGCTACACCTTC.

The chain combines TRBV5-1 with TRBJ1-4, with 10 bases that match TRBD1. CDR1 and CDR2 (germline): SGHRS, YFSETQ. V lost 0 bases and J lost 5; bases outside the gene matches: 1. CDR3 length: 15 amino acids. The CDR3 DNA reads TGCGCCAGCAGCTTGGGACAGGGGGCGAATGAAAAACTGTTTTTT. Encoded protein: CASSLGQGANEKLFF.

The chain uses TRBV5-1 and TRBJ1-2; D is unclear. Germline CDR1 and CDR2: SGHRS and YFSETQ. The ends were cut back, 0 bases at V and 4 bases at J, with 7 bases in the middle. This CDR3 is 13 amino acids long. CDR3 sequence (DNA): TGCGCCAGCAGCTTGGGGCTGCTCTATGGCTACACCTTC. Protein sequence: CASSLGLLYGYTF. The whole variable domain, filled in from reference TRBV5-1 and TRBJ1-2, reads KAGVTQTPRYLIKTRGQQVTLSCSPISGHRSVSWYQQTPGQGLQFLFEYFSETQRNKGNFPGRFSGRQFSNSRSEMNVSTLELGDSALYLCASSLGLLYGYTFGSGTRLTVV.

This chain uses TRBV7-3 with TRBJ2-5, with D tentatively TRBD2 (6 bases). The V end lost 3 bases, the J end lost 5 bases, and 16 bases lay between the germline ends. CDR3 length: 15 amino acids. Germline loops: CDR1 SGHTA, CDR2 FQGTGA. In DNA, the CDR3 is TGTGCCAGCAGCTTGACTAGAGAGACGTGGGAGACCCAGTACTTC. Encoded protein: CASSLTRETWETQYF.